The sequence of this TCR beta chain was determined in a study of shared clonotypes between healthy human individuals. Only in-frame clones appear in the TCRdb table, and some are missing; sequencing was by immunoSEQ multiplex PCR. The sample includes some 2 million clones, approximately 94% of them seen just once. Comment on this clone: Other DNA sequences of this sample code for an identical CDR3.

With 4 bases removed from V and 3 bases from J, the gap between germline ends came to 14 bases. Germline values: CDR1 SGHDT, CDR2 YYEEEE. The length of the CDR3 is 14 residues. Cells designated naive CD8 were CD45RO-negative and were positively selected for CCR7, with terminally differentiated effector memory CD45RA+ cells excluded. The chain uses TRBV5-6 and TRBJ2-7; D unresolved. The clonotype originates from a man in his late teens or twenties in good health. Input material: naive CD8+ T cells sorted from blood. This CDR3 is CASSLGGISYEQYF. CDR3 in DNA: TGTGCCAGCAGCCTCGGTGGGATAAGCTACGAGCAGTACTTC.